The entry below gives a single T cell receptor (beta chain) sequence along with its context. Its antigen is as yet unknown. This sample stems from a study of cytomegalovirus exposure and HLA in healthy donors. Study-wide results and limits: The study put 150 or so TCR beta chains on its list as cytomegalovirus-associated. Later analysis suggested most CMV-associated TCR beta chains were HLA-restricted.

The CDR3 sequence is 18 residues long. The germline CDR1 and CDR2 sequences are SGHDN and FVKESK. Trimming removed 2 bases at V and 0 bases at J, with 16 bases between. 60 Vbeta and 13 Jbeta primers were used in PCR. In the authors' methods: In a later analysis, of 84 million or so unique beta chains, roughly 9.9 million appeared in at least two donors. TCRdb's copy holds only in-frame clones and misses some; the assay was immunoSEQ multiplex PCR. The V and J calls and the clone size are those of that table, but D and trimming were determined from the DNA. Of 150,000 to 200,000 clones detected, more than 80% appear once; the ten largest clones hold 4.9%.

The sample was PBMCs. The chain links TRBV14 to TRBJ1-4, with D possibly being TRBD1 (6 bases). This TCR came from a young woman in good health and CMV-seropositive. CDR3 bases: TGTGCCAGCAGCCAATCCTACGGACAGCTTGCAACTAATGAAAAACTGTTTTTT. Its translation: CASSQSYGQLATNEKLFF.